This T cell receptor (beta chain) was identified during a study of Graves' ophthalmopathy and Graves' hyperthyroidism. Points from the study as a whole: From stable hyperthyroidism, ophthalmopathy was separated by a 13-signature model with 87.88% sensitivity and approximately 84% specificity.

Moderate-to-severe activity, CAS ≥3, NOSPECS ≥4 and duration under 3 months were recorded for donors with ophthalmopathy. Clinical symptoms, serum thyroxine, TRAb, thyroid ultrasound and orbital computed tomography were relied on for diagnosis. Amplified material comprised TCR beta CDR3 regions derived from RNA transcripts. After a first-round RT-PCR with HTBI primers, a second-round multiplex PCR was run. A single record per CDR3 protein comes from TCRdb applying MiXCR to the multiplex PCR reads. The sample holds almost 750,000 distinct CDR3 sequences; roughly two fifths are singletons and the top ten take approximately 43%. Germline CDR1 reads DFQATT; CDR2 reads SNEGSKA (reference sequence). The ends lost 2 bases at V and 5 bases at J; junction bases unmatched: 4. This CDR3 region has 14 residues. As concerns this clonotype: Its specificity is not known.

This receptor was identified in an adult man with Graves' ophthalmopathy. V and J are TRBV20-1 and TRBJ1-1, with 11 bases fitting TRBD1. Sequenced sample: peripheral blood. The CDR3 DNA follows: TGCAGTGCTAGACGGGGACAGGGGGTGACTGAAGCTTTCTTT. Its translation is CSARRGQGVTEAFF.